This T cell receptor (beta chain) came from a study of CD8+CD57+ T cells in acquired aplastic anemia. This clonotype was recorded at least ten times. The TCR beta profiling, which covered VDJ combination and CDR3 sequence, was carried out using genomic DNA as the template. MiXCR, applied by TCRdb to the reads, yields one record per CDR3 protein. The sample yields fewer than 250,000 distinct CDR3 sequences, more than 40% seen once. Sequencing was done on patients that had shown CD8+CD57+ cell expansion by flow cytometry. This clonotype was sampled from a human donor with aplastic anemia. The sample taken for sequencing was sorted CD4+, CD8+, or CD8+CD57+ T cells (not recorded which) from PBMCs.

The CDR3 nucleotides read TGCGCCAGCAGCTTGCCGGGATACACCGGGGAGCTGTTTTTT. Amino acids: CASSLPGYTGELFF. V is TRBV5-1 and J is TRBJ2-2; TRBD2 might be the D (5 bases). Germline CDR1 is SGHRS and CDR2 is YFSETQ. This CDR3 spans 14 amino acids. Trimming stripped 1 base from V and 3 bases from J, with 7 bases between.